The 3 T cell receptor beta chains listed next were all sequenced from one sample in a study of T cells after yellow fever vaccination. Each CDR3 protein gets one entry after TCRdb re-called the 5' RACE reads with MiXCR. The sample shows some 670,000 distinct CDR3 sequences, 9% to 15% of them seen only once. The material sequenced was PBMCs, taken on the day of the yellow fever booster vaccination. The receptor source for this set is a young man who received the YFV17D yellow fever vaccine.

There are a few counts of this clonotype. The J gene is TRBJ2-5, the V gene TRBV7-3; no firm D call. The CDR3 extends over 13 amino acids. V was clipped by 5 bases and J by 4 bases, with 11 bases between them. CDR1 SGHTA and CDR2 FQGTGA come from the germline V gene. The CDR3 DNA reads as TGTGCCAGCAGCCCTGGGCCAGCAGAGACCCAGTACTTC. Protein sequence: CASSPGPAETQYF.

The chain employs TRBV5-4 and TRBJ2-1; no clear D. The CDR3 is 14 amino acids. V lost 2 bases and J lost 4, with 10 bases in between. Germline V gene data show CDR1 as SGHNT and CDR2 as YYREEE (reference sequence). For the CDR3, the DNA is TGTGCCAGCAGCTTCGAGGACGGATACAATGAGCAGTTCTTC. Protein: CASSFEDGYNEQFF.

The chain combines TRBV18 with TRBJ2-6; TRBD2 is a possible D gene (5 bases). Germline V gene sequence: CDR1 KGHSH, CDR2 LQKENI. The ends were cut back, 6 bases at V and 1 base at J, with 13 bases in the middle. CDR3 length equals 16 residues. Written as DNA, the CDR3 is TGTGCCAGCTCGAAACAGTGGGAGTCTGGGGCCAACGTCCTGACTTTC. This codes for CASSKQWESGANVLTF.